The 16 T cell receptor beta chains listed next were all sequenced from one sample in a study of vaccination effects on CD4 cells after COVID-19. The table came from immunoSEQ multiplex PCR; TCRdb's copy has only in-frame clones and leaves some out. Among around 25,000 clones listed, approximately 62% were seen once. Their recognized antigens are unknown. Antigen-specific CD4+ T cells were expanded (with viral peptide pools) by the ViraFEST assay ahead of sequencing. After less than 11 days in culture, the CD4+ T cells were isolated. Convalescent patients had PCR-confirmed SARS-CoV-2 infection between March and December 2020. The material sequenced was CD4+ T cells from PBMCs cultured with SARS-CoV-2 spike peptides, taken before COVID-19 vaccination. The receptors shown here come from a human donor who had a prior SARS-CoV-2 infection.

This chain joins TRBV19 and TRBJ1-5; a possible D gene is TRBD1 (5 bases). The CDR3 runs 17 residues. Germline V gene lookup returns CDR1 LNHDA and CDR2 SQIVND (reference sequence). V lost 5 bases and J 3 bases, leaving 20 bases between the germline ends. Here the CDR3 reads CASSFPPGGWANQPQHF. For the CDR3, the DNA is TGTGCCAGTAGTTTCCCGCCGGGGGGGTGGGCCAATCAGCCCCAGCATTTT.

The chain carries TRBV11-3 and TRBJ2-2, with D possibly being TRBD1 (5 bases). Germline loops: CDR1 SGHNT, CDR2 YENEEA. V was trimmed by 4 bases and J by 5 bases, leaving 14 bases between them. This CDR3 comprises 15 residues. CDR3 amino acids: CASSSRRQGTGELFF. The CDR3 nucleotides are TGTGCCAGCAGCTCGAGGCGCCAGGGAACCGGGGAGCTGTTTTTT.

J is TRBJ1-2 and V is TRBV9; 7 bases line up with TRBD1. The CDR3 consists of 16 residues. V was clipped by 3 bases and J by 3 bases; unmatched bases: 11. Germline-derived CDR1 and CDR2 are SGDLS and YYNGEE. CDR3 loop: CASSADRARSHYGYTF. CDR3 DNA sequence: TGTGCCAGCAGCGCCGACAGGGCCCGCTCGCACTATGGCTACACCTTC.

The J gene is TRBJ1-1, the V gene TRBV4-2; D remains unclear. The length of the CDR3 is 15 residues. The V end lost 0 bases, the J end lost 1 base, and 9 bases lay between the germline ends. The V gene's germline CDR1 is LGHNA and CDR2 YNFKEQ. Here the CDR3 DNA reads TGTGCCAGCAGCCAAGAAGGACTGAAGAACACTGAAGCTTTCTTT. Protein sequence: CASSQEGLKNTEAFF.

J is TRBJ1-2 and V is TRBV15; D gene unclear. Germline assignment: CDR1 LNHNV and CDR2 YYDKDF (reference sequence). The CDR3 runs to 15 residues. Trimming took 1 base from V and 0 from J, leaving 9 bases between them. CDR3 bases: TGTGCCACCAGCAGAGCTAGGTCTACTAACTATGGCTACACCTTC. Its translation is CATSRARSTNYGYTF.

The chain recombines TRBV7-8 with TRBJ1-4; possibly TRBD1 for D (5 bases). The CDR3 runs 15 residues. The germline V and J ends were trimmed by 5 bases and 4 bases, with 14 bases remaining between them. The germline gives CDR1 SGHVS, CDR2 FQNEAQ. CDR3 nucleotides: TGTGCCAGCAGCCTCATGGGGGGGGATAATGAAAAACTGTTTTTT. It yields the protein CASSLMGGDNEKLFF.

CDR3 bases: TGCGCCAGCAGCCTGATCCGTCAAGAGACCCAGTACTTC. Amino acid sequence: CASSLIRQETQYF. The chain employs TRBV5-1 and TRBJ2-5; D ambiguous. V lost 4 bases and J lost 2, with 9 bases in between. Germline V lookup: CDR1 SGHRS, CDR2 YFSETQ. The CDR3 spans 13 residues.

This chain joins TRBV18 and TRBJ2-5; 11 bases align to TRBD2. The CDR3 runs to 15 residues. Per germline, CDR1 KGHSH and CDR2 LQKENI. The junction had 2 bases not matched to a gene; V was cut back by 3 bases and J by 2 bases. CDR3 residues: CASSPLAGGQETQYF. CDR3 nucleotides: TGTGCCAGCTCACCGCTAGCGGGAGGTCAAGAGACCCAGTACTTC. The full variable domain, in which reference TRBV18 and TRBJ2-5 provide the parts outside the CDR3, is NAGVMQNPRHLVRRRGQEARLRCSPMKGHSHVYWYRQLPEEGLKFMVYLQKENIIDESGMPKERFSAEFPKEGPSILRIQQVVRGDSAAYFCASSPLAGGQETQYFGPGTRLLVL.

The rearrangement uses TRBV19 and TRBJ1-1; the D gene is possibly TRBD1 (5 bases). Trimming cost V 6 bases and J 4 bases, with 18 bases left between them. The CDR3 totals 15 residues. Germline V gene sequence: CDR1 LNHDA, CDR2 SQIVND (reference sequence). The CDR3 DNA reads TGTGCCAGTAGCCCGGGGGGGGGATCAGGCACTGAAGCTTTCTTT. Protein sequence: CASSPGGGSGTEAFF.

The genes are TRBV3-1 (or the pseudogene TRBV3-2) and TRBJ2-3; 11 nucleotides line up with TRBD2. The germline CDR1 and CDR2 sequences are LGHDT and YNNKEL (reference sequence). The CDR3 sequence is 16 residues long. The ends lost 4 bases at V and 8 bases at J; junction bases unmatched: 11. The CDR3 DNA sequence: TGTGCCAGCAGCCTAGTAGCGGGGGGGCCGACTGGTACGCAGTATTTT. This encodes CASSLVAGGPTGTQYF.

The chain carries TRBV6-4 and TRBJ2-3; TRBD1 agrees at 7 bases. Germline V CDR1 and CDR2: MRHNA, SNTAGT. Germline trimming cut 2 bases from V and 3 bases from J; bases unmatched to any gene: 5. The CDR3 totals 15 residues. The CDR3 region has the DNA TGTGCCAGCAGTGACAGGGGGCATCGGACAGATACGCAGTATTTT. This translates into CASSDRGHRTDTQYF.

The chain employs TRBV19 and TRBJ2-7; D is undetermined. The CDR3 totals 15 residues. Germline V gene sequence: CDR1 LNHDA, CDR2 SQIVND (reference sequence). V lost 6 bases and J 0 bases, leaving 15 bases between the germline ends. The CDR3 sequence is CASSSYFRSSYEQYF. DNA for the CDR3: TGTGCCAGTAGCTCCTACTTCAGGAGCTCCTACGAGCAGTACTTC.

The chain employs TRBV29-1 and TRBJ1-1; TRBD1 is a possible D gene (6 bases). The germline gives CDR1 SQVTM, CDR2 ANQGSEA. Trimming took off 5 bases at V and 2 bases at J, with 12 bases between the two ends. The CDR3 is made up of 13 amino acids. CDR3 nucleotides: TGCAGCGTTCAACAGGGAATTAACACTGAAGCTTTCTTT. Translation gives CSVQQGINTEAFF. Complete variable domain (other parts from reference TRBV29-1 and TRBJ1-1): SAVISQKPSRDICQRGTSLTIQCQVDSQVTMMFWYRQQPGQSLTLIATANQGSEATYESGFVIDKFPISRPNLTFSTLTVSNMSPEDSSIYLCSVQQGINTEAFFGQGTRLTVV.

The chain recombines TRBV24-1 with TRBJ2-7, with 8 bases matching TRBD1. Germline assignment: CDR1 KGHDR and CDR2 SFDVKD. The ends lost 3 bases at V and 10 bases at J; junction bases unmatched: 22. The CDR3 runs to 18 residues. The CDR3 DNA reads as TGTGCCACCAGTGATGGGGGGACAGGACATCTTGGAGAGGGCCTCCAGTACTTC. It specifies CATSDGGTGHLGEGLQYF.

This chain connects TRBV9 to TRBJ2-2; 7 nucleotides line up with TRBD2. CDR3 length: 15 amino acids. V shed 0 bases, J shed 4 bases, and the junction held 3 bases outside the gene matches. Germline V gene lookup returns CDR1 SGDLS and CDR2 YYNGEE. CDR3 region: CASSVAAGSTGELFF. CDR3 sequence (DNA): TGTGCCAGCAGCGTAGCAGCGGGGAGCACCGGGGAGCTGTTTTTT. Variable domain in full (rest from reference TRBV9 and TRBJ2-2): DSGVTQTPKHLITATGQRVTLRCSPRSGDLSVYWYQQSLDQGLQFLIQYYNGEERAKGNILERFSAQQFPDLHSELNLSSLELGDSALYFCASSVAAGSTGELFFGEGSRLTVL.

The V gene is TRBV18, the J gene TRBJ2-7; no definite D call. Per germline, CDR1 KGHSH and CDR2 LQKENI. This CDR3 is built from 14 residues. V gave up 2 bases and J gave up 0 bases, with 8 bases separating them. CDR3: CASSPRSSSYEQYF. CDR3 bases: TGTGCCAGCTCACCAAGATCTAGCTCCTACGAGCAGTACTTC.